This T cell receptor beta chain was retrieved from a study of control samples from healthy donors and cancer patients. Looked up from germline, CDR1 is GTSNPN and CDR2 is SVGIG (reference sequence). The CDR3 runs to 16 residues. The V segment lost 1 base and the J segment 5 bases; nucleotides outside the gene matches: 8. Assay used: immunoSEQ multiplex PCR; TCRdb lists only in-frame clones, some missing. The table includes under 150,000 clones, roughly 92% detected once. The origin of this receptor is a man aged 30 to 39 in good health. The V call is TRBV30, the J call TRBJ2-1; TRBD1 matches 10 bases. Sequencing was carried out using blood. Here the CDR3 reads CAWSGRGTGDHNEQFF. CDR3 sequence (DNA): TGTGCCTGGAGTGGAAGGGGGACAGGGGATCACAATGAGCAGTTCTTC.